This T cell receptor (beta chain) was captured by sequencing in a study of response to subunit inactivated influenza vaccine (dated by TCRdb to 2017 to 2018). A note on the overall study: To follow how T cells responded to a trivalent subunit inactivated influenza vaccine, the researchers relied on deep quantitative profiling of the T cell receptor repertoire.

The study at large found these results: It was suggested by the authors that each seasonal influenza vaccination may recruit only a limited number of new T cells.

The germline V gene sets CDR1 to SQVTM and CDR2 to ANQGSEA. Trimming leaves V shorter by 6 bases and J shorter by 9 bases, with the junction holding 8 bases beyond the gene matches. The CDR3 starts with the cysteine, ends with the phenylalanine, and has 12 residues. CDR3 DNA is the only sequence kept; it has 36 bases, read in frame from the first base. This clonotype has just a few counts. Its antigen has not been determined. The sample holds no much larger clone one base away, and base qualities are not on file. Receptor amplification or capture employed RT-PCR. The sequencing machine was an Illumina HiSeq 2500. The raw public reads went through TCRdb reprocessing: fastp at Q25, MiXCR clone calling, in-frame beta chains kept. Every distinct CDR3 protein forms one entry, paired with its most common genes and DNA. In this sample the table shows roughly 700,000 distinct CDR3 sequences, approximately 14% of which occur a single time. The biggest ten clones account for under 14% of the sample.

The chain joins TRBV29-1 to TRBJ2-1; TRBD1 aligns with 7 central bases. This TCR was recovered from a man in his fifties who received an inactivated influenza vaccine. Donor details come from another sample of the same person, matched by shared clones. Specimen: PBMCs from blood, collected 11 to 12 days after vaccination. The nucleotide sequence reads TGCAGCGTGAACAGGGGAGAGGTTGAGCAGTTCTTC. This translates into CSVNRGEVEQFF.